The table lists the clone carrying this TCR beta chain with many counts. The antigen is not known. The source of the sample is a study of early T cells in non-severe SARS-CoV-2 infection. Study details: It was bulk RNA from unsorted whole blood that was sequenced, and the chains were unpaired. The study, taken as a whole, reports: Clonotype matching in VDJdb favored anti-spike CD8 responses and did not capture private and CD4 specificities.

TCRdb itself ran the 5' RACE reads through MiXCR, one entry per CDR3 protein. The table lists nearly 70,000 distinct CDR3 sequences, 4.6% of them singletons. V lost 9 bases, J lost 7 bases, and 16 bases lay in between. Germline V lookup: CDR1 WSHSY, CDR2 SAAADI. The CDR3 sequence is 14 residues long. Here the sequenced sample was whole blood, taken at baseline. The source of this sequence is an adult who was a healthcare worker with PCR-confirmed SARS-CoV-2 infection or an uninfected control (not recorded which). The donor label of this sample is uncertain. The rearrangement uses TRBV10-2 and TRBJ1-6; a weak D match, TRBD1 (5 bases). For the CDR3, the DNA is TGCGCCAGGGAGAGAGGGGATTGGAATTCACCCCTCCACTTT. Residues: CARERGDWNSPLHF.